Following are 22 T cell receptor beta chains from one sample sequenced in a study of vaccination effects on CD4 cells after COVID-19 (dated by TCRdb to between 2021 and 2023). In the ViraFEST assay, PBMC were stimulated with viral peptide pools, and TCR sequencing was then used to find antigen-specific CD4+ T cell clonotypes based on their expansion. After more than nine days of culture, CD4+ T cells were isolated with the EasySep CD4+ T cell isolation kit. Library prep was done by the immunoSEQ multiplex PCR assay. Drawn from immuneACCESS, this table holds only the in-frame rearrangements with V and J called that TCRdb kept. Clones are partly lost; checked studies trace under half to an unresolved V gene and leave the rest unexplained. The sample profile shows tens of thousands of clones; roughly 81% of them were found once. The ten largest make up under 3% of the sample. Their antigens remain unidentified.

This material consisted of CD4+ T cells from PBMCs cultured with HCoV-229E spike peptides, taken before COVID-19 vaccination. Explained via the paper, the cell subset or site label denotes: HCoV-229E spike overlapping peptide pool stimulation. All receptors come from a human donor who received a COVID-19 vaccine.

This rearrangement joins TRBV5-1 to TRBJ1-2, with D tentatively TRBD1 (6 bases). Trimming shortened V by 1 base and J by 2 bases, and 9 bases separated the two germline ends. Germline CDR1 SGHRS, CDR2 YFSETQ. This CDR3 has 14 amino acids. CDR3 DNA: TGCGCCAGCAGCTTGAGTCAGGGGAACTATGGCTACACCTTC. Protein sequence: CASSLSQGNYGYTF.

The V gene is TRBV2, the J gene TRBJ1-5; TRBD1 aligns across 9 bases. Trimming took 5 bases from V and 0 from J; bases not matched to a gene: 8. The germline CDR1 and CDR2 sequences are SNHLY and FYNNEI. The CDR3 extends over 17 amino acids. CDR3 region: CASSRDRVMGSNQPQHF. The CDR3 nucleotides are TGTGCCAGCAGTCGGGACAGGGTTATGGGTAGCAATCAGCCCCAGCATTTT.

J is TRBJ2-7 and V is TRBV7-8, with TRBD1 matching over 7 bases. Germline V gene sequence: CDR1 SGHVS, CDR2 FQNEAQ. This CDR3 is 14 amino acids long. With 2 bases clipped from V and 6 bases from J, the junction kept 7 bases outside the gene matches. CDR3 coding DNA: TGTGCCAGCAGCTTACAGACAGGGTCGACCGAGCAGTACGTC. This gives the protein CASSLQTGSTEQYV.

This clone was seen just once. The CDR3 loop reads CASSLQGPSSYNEQFF. CDR3 bases: TGTGCCAGCAGCTTACAGGGGCCGAGCTCCTACAATGAGCAGTTCTTC. V gene TRBV7-8 combines with J gene TRBJ2-1, with D possibly matching TRBD1 (6 bases). The CDR3 is 16 residues long. Deletions cut 2 bases from V and 0 bases from J, with 11 bases between. Germline values: CDR1 SGHVS, CDR2 FQNEAQ.

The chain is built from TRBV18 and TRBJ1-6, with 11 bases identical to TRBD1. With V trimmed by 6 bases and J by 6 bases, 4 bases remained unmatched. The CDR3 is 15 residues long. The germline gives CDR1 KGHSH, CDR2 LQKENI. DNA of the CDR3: TGTGCCAGCTCCCAAGGACAGGGGGCTAATTCACCCCTCCACTTT. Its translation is CASSQGQGANSPLHF.

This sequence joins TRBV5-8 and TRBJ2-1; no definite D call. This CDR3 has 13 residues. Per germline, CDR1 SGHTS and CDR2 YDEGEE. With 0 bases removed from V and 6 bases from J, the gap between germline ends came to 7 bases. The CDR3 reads CASSLVRFNEQFF. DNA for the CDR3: TGTGCCAGCAGCTTGGTGCGATTCAATGAGCAGTTCTTC.

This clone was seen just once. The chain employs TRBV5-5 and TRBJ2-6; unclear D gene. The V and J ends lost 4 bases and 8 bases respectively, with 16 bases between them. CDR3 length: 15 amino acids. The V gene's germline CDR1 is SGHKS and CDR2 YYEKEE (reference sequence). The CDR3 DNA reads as TGTGCCAGCAGCCTGGTTAACATCCCAACCAACGTCCTGACTTTC. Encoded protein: CASSLVNIPTNVLTF.

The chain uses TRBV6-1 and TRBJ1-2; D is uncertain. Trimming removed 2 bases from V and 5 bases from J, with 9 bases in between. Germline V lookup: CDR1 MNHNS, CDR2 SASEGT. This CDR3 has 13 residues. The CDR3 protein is CASSEYDFYGYTF. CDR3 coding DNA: TGTGCCAGCAGTGAATATGACTTTTATGGCTACACCTTC.

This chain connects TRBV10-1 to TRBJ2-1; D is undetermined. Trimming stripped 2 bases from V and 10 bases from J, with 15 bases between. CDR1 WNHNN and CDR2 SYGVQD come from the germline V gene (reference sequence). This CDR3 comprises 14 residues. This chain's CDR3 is CASSEGNSVGEQFF. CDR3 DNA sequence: TGCGCCAGCAGTGAGGGGAACAGCGTGGGCGAGCAGTTCTTC.

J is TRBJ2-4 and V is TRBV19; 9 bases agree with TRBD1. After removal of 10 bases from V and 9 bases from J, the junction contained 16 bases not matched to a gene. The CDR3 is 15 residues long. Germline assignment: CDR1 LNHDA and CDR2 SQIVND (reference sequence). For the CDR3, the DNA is TGTGCCACCCATCCCCGGACAGGGGCGGTAGGCATTCAGTACTTC. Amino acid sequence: CATHPRTGAVGIQYF.

The CDR3 sequence is CASSYRDTTYEQYV. The CDR3 DNA sequence: TGTGCCAGCAGCTACCGGGACACTACCTACGAGCAGTACGTC. The chain is built from TRBV6-5 and TRBJ2-7, with a tentative D call TRBD1 (6 bases). Per the germline V gene, CDR1 is MNHEY and CDR2 is SVGAGI. Trimming took off 6 bases at V and 2 bases at J, with 14 bases between the two ends. This CDR3 comprises 14 residues.

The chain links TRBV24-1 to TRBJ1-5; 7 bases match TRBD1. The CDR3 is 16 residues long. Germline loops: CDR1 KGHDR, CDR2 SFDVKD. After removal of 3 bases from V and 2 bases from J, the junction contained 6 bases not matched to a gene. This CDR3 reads CATSDPSGGGNQPQHF. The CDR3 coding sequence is TGTGCCACCAGTGATCCCTCAGGGGGTGGCAATCAGCCCCAGCATTTT.

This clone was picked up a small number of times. CDR3 in amino acids: CASSLDWGTEAFF. CDR3 DNA sequence: TGCGCCAGCAGCTTGGACTGGGGAACTGAAGCTTTCTTT. The chain employs TRBV5-1 and TRBJ1-1; D uncertain. Per germline, CDR1 SGHRS and CDR2 YFSETQ. The V gene lost 0 bases and the J gene lost 5 bases, with 8 bases spanning the gap. The CDR3 runs to 13 residues.

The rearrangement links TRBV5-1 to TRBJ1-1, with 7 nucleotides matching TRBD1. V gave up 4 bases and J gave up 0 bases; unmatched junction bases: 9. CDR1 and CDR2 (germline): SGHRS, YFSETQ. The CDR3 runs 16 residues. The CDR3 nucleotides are TGCGCCAGCAGCAAAAGGACAGGTGGACTGAACACTGAAGCTTTCTTT. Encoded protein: CASSKRTGGLNTEAFF.

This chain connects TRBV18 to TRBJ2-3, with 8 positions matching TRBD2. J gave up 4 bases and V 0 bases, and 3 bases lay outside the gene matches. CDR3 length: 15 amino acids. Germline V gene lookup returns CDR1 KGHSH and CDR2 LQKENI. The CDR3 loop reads CASSPPGLEADTQYF. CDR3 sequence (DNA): TGTGCCAGCTCACCACCGGGACTAGAGGCAGATACGCAGTATTTT.

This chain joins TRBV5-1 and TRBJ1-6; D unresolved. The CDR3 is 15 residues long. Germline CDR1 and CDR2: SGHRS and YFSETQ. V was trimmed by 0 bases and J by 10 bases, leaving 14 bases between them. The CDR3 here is CASSLGLLAYSPLHF. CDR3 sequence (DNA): TGCGCCAGCAGCTTGGGACTTCTAGCTTACTCACCCCTCCACTTT.

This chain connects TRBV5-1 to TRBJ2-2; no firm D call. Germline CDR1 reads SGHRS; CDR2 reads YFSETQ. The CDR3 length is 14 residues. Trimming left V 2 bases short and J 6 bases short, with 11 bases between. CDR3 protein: CASSFDIYSGELFF. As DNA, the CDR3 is TGCGCCAGCAGCTTTGATATCTATTCCGGGGAGCTGTTTTTT.

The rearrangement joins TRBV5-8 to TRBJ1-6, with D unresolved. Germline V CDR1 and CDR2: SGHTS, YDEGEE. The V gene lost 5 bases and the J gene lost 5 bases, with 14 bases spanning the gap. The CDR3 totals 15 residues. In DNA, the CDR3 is TGTGCCAGCAGATACCCAGGCTGGGATAATTCACCCCTCCACTTT. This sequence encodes CASRYPGWDNSPLHF.

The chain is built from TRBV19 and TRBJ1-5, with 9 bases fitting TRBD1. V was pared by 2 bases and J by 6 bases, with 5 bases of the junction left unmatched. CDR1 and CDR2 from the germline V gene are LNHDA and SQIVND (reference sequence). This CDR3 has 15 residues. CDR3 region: CASSINTGGSQPQHF. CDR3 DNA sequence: TGTGCCAGTAGTATAAATACAGGGGGCAGTCAGCCCCAGCATTTT.

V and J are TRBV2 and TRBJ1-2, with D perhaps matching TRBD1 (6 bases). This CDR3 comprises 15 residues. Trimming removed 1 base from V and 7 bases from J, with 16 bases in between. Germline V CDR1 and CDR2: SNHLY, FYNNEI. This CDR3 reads CASSEGILGGFGYTF. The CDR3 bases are TGTGCCAGCAGTGAAGGGATTTTGGGGGGCTTTGGCTACACCTTC.

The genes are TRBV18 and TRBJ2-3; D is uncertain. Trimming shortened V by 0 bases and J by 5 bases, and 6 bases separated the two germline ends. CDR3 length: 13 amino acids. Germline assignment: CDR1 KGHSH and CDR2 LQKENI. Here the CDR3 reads CASSPPLVDTQYF. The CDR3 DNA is TGTGCCAGCTCACCACCTCTGGTAGATACGCAGTATTTT.

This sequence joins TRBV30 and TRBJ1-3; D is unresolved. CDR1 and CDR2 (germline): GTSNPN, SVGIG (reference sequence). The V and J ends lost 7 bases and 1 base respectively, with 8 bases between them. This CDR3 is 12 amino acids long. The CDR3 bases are TGTGCCTACATTGAATCTGGAAACACCATATATTTT. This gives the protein CAYIESGNTIYF.